These 25 T cell receptor beta chains came from one sample sequenced in a study of cytomegalovirus exposure and HLA in healthy donors. 13 Jbeta primers and 60 Vbeta primers were used for the PCR. The assay was immunoSEQ multiplex PCR, and TCRdb's table has in-frame clones only and misses some. The sample holds 100,000 to 150,000 clones. The sequenced material came from PBMCs. These receptor sequences come from a middle-aged man in good health and CMV-seronegative.

The chain combines TRBV28 with TRBJ2-7; tentative D call: TRBD2 (6 bases). There are 14 residues in the CDR3. CDR1 MDHEN and CDR2 SYDVKM come from the germline V gene. The V end was cut by 5 bases, the J end by 2 bases, with 13 bases between. In DNA, the CDR3 is TGTGCCAGCAGTGCACCGGGACTTACCTACGAGCAGTACTTC. Protein product: CASSAPGLTYEQYF.

This chain connects TRBV6-6 to TRBJ2-3; 7 nucleotides match TRBD1. The junction had 6 bases not matched to a gene; V was cut back by 6 bases and J by 3 bases. The CDR3 is 14 residues long. Germline-derived CDR1 and CDR2 are MNHNY and SVGAGI (reference sequence). The CDR3 loop reads CASRSQGWTDTQYF. The CDR3 DNA is TGTGCCAGCAGGTCACAGGGGTGGACAGATACGCAGTATTTT.

The chain uses TRBV30 and TRBJ1-4; TRBD1 matches 10 bases. Germline V gene data show CDR1 as GTSNPN and CDR2 as SVGIG (reference sequence). The V gene end was trimmed by 4 bases and the J gene end by 7 bases; junction bases not matched to a gene: 3. This CDR3 contains 13 residues. CDR3 amino acids: CAWMGDRGEKLFF. The CDR3 region has the DNA TGTGCCTGGATGGGGGACAGGGGTGAAAAACTGTTTTTT.

The V call is TRBV27, the J call TRBJ1-2; 8 nucleotides align to TRBD1. This CDR3 is built from 15 residues. Germline CDR1 reads MNHEY; CDR2 reads SMNVEV (reference sequence). Germline trimming cut 5 bases from V and 2 bases from J; bases unmatched to any gene: 7. In DNA form, the CDR3 reads TGTGCCAGCAGTCCACTACGACAGGGGAACTATGGCTACACCTTC. It yields the protein CASSPLRQGNYGYTF.

V usage is TRBV18 and J usage is TRBJ2-2, with D tentatively TRBD2 (5 bases). CDR3 size: 15 residues. Trimming shortened V by 3 bases and J by 3 bases, and 11 bases separated the two germline ends. Germline lookup yields CDR1 KGHSH and CDR2 LQKENI. The DNA of the CDR3 is TGTGCCAGCTCACCCTTCGGAGGCGACACCGGGGAGCTGTTTTTT. The encoded protein is CASSPFGGDTGELFF.

This sequence joins TRBV6-6 and TRBJ1-2; weak D call: TRBD1 (5 bases). Germline lookup yields CDR1 MNHNY and CDR2 SVGAGI (reference sequence). Deletions cut 0 bases from V and 1 base from J, with 9 bases between. CDR3 size: 15 residues. As DNA, the CDR3 is TGTGCCAGCAGTTACTCAGGGGTGAATAACTATGGCTACACCTTC. This sequence encodes CASSYSGVNNYGYTF.

The chain couples TRBV27 to TRBJ1-1; tentative D call: TRBD1 (6 bases). The CDR3 is made up of 15 amino acids. Deletions cut 5 bases from V and 1 base from J, with 14 bases between. The germline V gene encodes CDR1 MNHEY and CDR2 SMNVEV (reference sequence). CDR3 DNA sequence: TGTGCCAGCAGTCCCACAGGGTCGGCGAACACTGAAGCTTTCTTT. Translating it yields CASSPTGSANTEAFF.

This chain links TRBV11-2 with TRBJ2-7, with TRBD1 identical over 11 bases. V was clipped by 1 base and J by 3 bases; unmatched bases: 2. The CDR3 has 15 amino acids. The V gene's germline CDR1 is SGHAT and CDR2 FQNNGV. The CDR3 region has the DNA TGTGCCAGCAGCTTAGGAGGGACAGGGGGCTACGAGCAGTACTTC. Encoded protein: CASSLGGTGGYEQYF.

This rearrangement joins TRBV11-1 to TRBJ1-1; 8 bases agree with TRBD1. CDR1 and CDR2 (germline): SGHAT, FQDESV (reference sequence). V was pared by 5 bases and J by 1 base, with 12 bases of the junction left unmatched. This CDR3 is 17 amino acids long. The DNA of the CDR3 is TGTGCCAGCAGCCCCTATACACGGACAGGGCGGAACACTGAAGCTTTCTTT. Amino acids: CASSPYTRTGRNTEAFF.

V usage is TRBV2 and J usage is TRBJ1-2; TRBD1 agrees at 10 bases. The CDR3 has 18 residues. CDR1 SNHLY and CDR2 FYNNEI come from the germline V gene. The V gene end was trimmed by 6 bases and the J gene end by 7 bases; junction bases not matched to a gene: 20. CDR3 in amino acids: CASRERARGTDRGPGYTF. CDR3 coding DNA: TGTGCCAGCAGAGAACGGGCTCGTGGAACCGACAGGGGGCCTGGCTACACCTTC.

The chain carries TRBV5-6 and TRBJ1-5; D not resolved. The ends were cut back, 2 bases at V and 6 bases at J, with 6 bases in the middle. In germline, CDR1 is SGHDT, CDR2 YYEEEE. This CDR3 has 12 amino acids. DNA of the CDR3: TGTGCCAGCAGCTTTCAGTCTCAGCCCCAGCATTTT. Translation gives CASSFQSQPQHF.

The genes are TRBV7-9 and TRBJ2-7; 10 bases map to TRBD1. Germline lookup yields CDR1 SEHNR and CDR2 FQNEAQ (reference sequence). The J segment lost 5 bases and the V segment lost 3 bases, leaving 4 bases of the junction unmatched. The CDR3 has 14 amino acids. CDR3 nucleotides: TGTGCCAGCAGCTTTTGGGACAGGGGTCACGAGCAGTACTTC. It codes for CASSFWDRGHEQYF.

The V gene is TRBV10-2, the J gene TRBJ2-5; 11 bases match TRBD1. TRBJ2-7 explains the end of the DNA better; the J call may be wrong. Germline lookup yields CDR1 WSHSY and CDR2 SAAADI. The CDR3 contains 18 residues. Here the CDR3 DNA reads TGCGCCAGCCTTGCCCGGGACAGGGGGTTGAAAAACTCCTACGAGCAGTACTTC. This codes for CASLARDRGLKNSYEQYF.

This chain joins TRBV28 and TRBJ2-7; 7 bases map to TRBD1. Per the germline V gene, CDR1 is MDHEN and CDR2 is SYDVKM. The V gene end was trimmed by 6 bases and the J gene end by 3 bases; junction bases not matched to a gene: 11. The CDR3 runs to 15 residues. The CDR3: CASRGQRGTIYEQYF. The CDR3 DNA reads as TGTGCCAGCAGGGGACAGAGGGGAACCATCTACGAGCAGTACTTC.

The chain recombines TRBV5-1 with TRBJ2-5; 13 positions match TRBD2. V lost 3 bases and J lost 5; bases outside the gene matches: 1. CDR3 length: 14 amino acids. Germline loops: CDR1 SGHRS, CDR2 YFSETQ. In DNA, the CDR3 is TGCGCCAGCAGCTCGACTAGCGGGAGGGAGACCCAGTACTTC. This translates into CASSSTSGRETQYF.

The chain recombines TRBV6-5 with TRBJ2-5; D unresolved. The tail of the sequence fits TRBJ2-7 better, so the J call may be wrong. CDR1 and CDR2 (germline): MNHEY, SVGAGI. CDR3 length: 15 amino acids. The CDR3 reads CASSYSRGTSYEQYF. DNA for the CDR3: TGTGCCAGCAGTTACTCGAGAGGAACGTCCTACGAGCAGTACTTC.

The V gene is TRBV7-2, the J gene TRBJ2-7; D call uncertain. CDR1 is SGHTA, CDR2 FQGNSA, per germline. The CDR3 covers 13 residues. V lost 5 bases and J lost 1, with 9 bases in between. As DNA, the CDR3 is TGTGCCAGCAGCCCACGGGTTTCCTACGAGCAGTACTTC. Protein product: CASSPRVSYEQYF.

This sequence joins TRBV5-1 and TRBJ2-2; perhaps TRBD2 as D (6 bases). Between the trimmed V and J ends, which lost 4 bases and 1 base, there was a span of 17 bases. In germline, CDR1 is SGHRS, CDR2 YFSETQ. The CDR3 length is 17 residues. The CDR3 is CASSPSSGGLNTGELFF. DNA of the CDR3: TGCGCCAGCAGCCCCTCATCTGGGGGACTGAACACCGGGGAGCTGTTTTTT.

The chain carries TRBV11-3 and TRBJ2-1; 10 bases fit TRBD2. CDR3 length: 16 amino acids. The trim removed 5 bases at V and 6 bases at J, leaving 10 bases unmatched. Germline-derived CDR1 and CDR2 are SGHNT and YENEEA. The CDR3 reads CASSTEPSGRRNEQFF. The DNA of the CDR3 is TGTGCCAGCAGCACGGAACCTAGCGGGAGACGCAATGAGCAGTTCTTC.

For the CDR3, the DNA is TGTGCCAGCAGCGTAATAACTAGCGGTAGCACAGATACGCAGTATTTT. Amino acids: CASSVITSGSTDTQYF. The chain recombines TRBV9 with TRBJ2-3; 8 bases line up with TRBD2. Germline V gene data show CDR1 as SGDLS and CDR2 as YYNGEE. Trimming at V came to 1 base and at J to 0 bases, leaving 4 bases not matched to a gene. CDR3 length equals 16 residues.

The genes are TRBV7-2 and TRBJ1-1; possible D gene TRBD1, 5 bases. Trimming took off 3 bases at V and 7 bases at J, with 15 bases between the two ends. This CDR3 is built from 14 residues. Germline CDR1 reads SGHTA; CDR2 reads FQGNSA. For the CDR3, the DNA is TGTGCCAGCAGCTTCCGGGACTCGTCTCATGAAGCTTTCTTT. It encodes CASSFRDSSHEAFF.

The rearrangement uses TRBV18 and TRBJ1-1; D uncertain. V was clipped by 3 bases and J by 1 base, with 9 bases between them. The CDR3 has 14 residues. Per germline, CDR1 KGHSH and CDR2 LQKENI. The DNA for the CDR3 is TGTGCCAGCTCACCCGAACTTCAGAACACTGAAGCTTTCTTT. Amino acid sequence: CASSPELQNTEAFF. Full variable domain (rest looked up from reference TRBV18 and TRBJ1-1): NAGVMQNPRHLVRRRGQEARLRCSPMKGHSHVYWYRQLPEEGLKFMVYLQKENIIDESGMPKERFSAEFPKEGPSILRIQQVVRGDSAAYFCASSPELQNTEAFFGQGTRLTVV.

This chain joins TRBV2 and TRBJ2-3; TRBD2 is a possible D gene (5 bases). Between the trimmed V and J ends, which lost 10 bases and 2 bases, there was a span of 13 bases. Germline V gene data show CDR1 as SNHLY and CDR2 as FYNNEI. CDR3 length: 13 residues. The CDR3 spells CAISGLSTDTQYF. In DNA form, the CDR3 reads TGTGCCATCTCGGGGTTATCCACAGATACGCAGTATTTT.

For this clone: The same CDR3 is also encoded by other DNA sequences in this sample. The J gene is TRBJ2-5, the V gene TRBV5-1; 7 bases fit TRBD1. Germline V lookup: CDR1 SGHRS, CDR2 YFSETQ. This CDR3 is 15 amino acids long. V lost 0 bases and J lost 1; bases outside the gene matches: 3. CDR3 sequence: CASSLGGQVQETQYF. The CDR3 DNA reads as TGCGCCAGCAGCTTGGGTGGACAGGTCCAAGAGACCCAGTACTTC.

The chain is built from TRBV19 and TRBJ2-7; D not certain. Germline CDR1 is LNHDA and CDR2 is SQIVND (reference sequence). This CDR3 has 14 amino acids. V gave up 2 bases and J gave up 1 base, with 9 bases separating them. CDR3 DNA: TGTGCCAGTAGTATAAACAGAATGTCCTACGAGCAGTACTTC. Its protein product is CASSINRMSYEQYF.